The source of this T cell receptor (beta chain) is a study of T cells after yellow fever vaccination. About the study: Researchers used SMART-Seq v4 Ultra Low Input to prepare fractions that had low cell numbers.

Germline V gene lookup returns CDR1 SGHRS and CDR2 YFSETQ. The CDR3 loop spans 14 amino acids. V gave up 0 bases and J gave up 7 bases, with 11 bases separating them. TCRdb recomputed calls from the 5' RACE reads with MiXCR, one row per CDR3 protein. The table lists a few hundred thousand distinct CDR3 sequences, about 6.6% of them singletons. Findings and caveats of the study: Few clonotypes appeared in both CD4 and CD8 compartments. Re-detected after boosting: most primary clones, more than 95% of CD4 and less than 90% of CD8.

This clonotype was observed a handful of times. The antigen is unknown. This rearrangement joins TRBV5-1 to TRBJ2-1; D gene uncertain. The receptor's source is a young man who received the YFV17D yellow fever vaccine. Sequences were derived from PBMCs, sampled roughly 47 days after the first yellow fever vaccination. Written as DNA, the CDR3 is TGCGCCAGCAGCTTGGGTTCGATTCGGAATGAGCAGTTCTTC. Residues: CASSLGSIRNEQFF.